These 22 T cell receptor beta chains were sequenced from one sample in a study of human T cells and chemical hapten exposure. The time point: healthy volunteer bleed at 2 weeks. Total RNA was isolated from whole blood that had not been fractionated. TCRdb analysed the RACE reads with MiXCR anew, one entry per CDR3 protein. The data contain 45,000 or so distinct CDR3 sequences, 4.4% of them singletons. Sequences were obtained from whole blood. All receptors derive from a human donor in good health. Some clones in this sample may be carry-over from other donors' samples.

This clonotype was detected many times. The J gene is TRBJ2-6, the V gene TRBV7-9; 8 nucleotides line up with TRBD1. Germline loops: CDR1 SEHNR, CDR2 FQNEAQ (reference sequence). The CDR3 has 18 amino acids. The trim removed 4 bases at V and 0 bases at J, leaving 8 bases unmatched. The chain's CDR3 is CASSWEPGQVSGANVLTF. CDR3 nucleotide sequence: TGTGCCAGCAGCTGGGAACCGGGACAGGTCTCTGGGGCCAACGTCCTGACTTTC.

This clonotype was seen at least ten times. This chain links TRBV4-2 with TRBJ1-1; the D gene is possibly TRBD1 (5 bases). V was shortened by 4 bases and J by 1 base, with 10 bases between the two germline ends. The CDR3 is made up of 14 amino acids. Germline CDR1 LGHNA, CDR2 YNFKEQ. This CDR3 reads CASSLTGGNTEAFF. The CDR3 region has the DNA TGTGCCAGCAGCCTTACAGGTGGGAACACTGAAGCTTTCTTT.

Ten or more counts support this clonotype. The V and J genes are TRBV7-6 and TRBJ1-5, with unresolved D. Trimming removed 6 bases at V and 6 bases at J, with 12 bases between. Germline CDR1 reads SGHVS; CDR2 reads FNYEAQ. The CDR3 consists of 13 residues. The CDR3 DNA follows: TGTGCCAGCAGTTTTGGTCCGGGTCAGCCCCAGCATTTT. Its protein is CASSFGPGQPQHF. The variable domain in full, completed from reference TRBV7-6 and TRBJ1-5, reads GAGVSQSPRYKVTKRGQDVALRCDPISGHVSLYWYRQALGQGPEFLTYFNYEAQQDKSGLPNDRFSAERPEGSISTLTIQRTEQRDSAMYRCASSFGPGQPQHFGDGTRLSIL.

This clonotype was seen many times. In DNA, the CDR3 is TGCGCCAGCAGTGATTCGACAGGGCCTGGAAACACCATATATTTT. It yields the protein CASSDSTGPGNTIYF. The chain links TRBV10-2 to TRBJ1-3; 7 bases fit TRBD1. The CDR3 runs to 15 residues. Trimming took 3 bases from V and 2 from J; bases not matched to a gene: 4. Germline-derived CDR1 and CDR2 are WSHSY and SAAADI.

This clonotype was seen only a few times. The chain employs TRBV27 and TRBJ1-5; D is perhaps TRBD1 (5 bases). Germline CDR1 is MNHEY and CDR2 is SMNVEV (reference sequence). Trimming cost V 5 bases and J 3 bases, with 14 bases left between them. This CDR3 comprises 15 residues. Written as DNA, the CDR3 is TGTGCCAGCAGTCGCGGGGTTGGGGCCAATCAGCCCCAGCATTTT. Its protein product is CASSRGVGANQPQHF.

This clonotype showed up many times. The rearrangement joins TRBV6-6 to TRBJ1-1; TRBD1 matches at 8 bases. V lost 2 bases to trimming and J lost 0 bases; unmatched junction nucleotides: 5. The germline V gene encodes CDR1 MNHNY and CDR2 SVGAGI (reference sequence). The CDR3 loop spans 16 amino acids. DNA for the CDR3: TGTGCCAGCAGTTACGGTTCAGGGGGCATGAACACTGAAGCTTTCTTT. Its protein is CASSYGSGGMNTEAFF.

This clonotype appeared many times. The V gene is TRBV12-3 or TRBV12-4, the J gene TRBJ2-5; D is possibly TRBD2 (5 bases). V was trimmed by 5 bases and J by 7 bases, leaving 14 bases between them. The CDR3 has 13 amino acids. The DNA of the CDR3 is TGTGCCAGCAGTAGAAGGGCCGGGGTGACCCAGTACTTC. It specifies CASSRRAGVTQYF.

This clonotype has ten or more counts. The chain couples TRBV12-3 or TRBV12-4 to TRBJ1-5; D ambiguous. There are 14 residues in the CDR3. Trimming took 6 bases from V and 4 from J, leaving 13 bases between them. In nucleotides, the CDR3 is TGTGCCAGCAGCGGAGGCCTGAAGAATCAGCCCCAGCATTTT. Protein: CASSGGLKNQPQHF.

This clonotype was seen at least ten times. J is TRBJ1-3 and V is TRBV20-1; D is perhaps TRBD1 (5 bases). The CDR3 is 14 residues long. Trimming shortened V by 3 bases and J by 3 bases, and 12 bases separated the two germline ends. The germline gives CDR1 DFQATT, CDR2 SNEGSKA (reference sequence). The CDR3 loop reads CSASDRKLGNTIYF. CDR3 coding DNA: TGCAGTGCTAGCGACAGAAAACTTGGAAACACCATATATTTT.

This clonotype was detected ten times or more. The chain recombines TRBV7-8 with TRBJ2-1; perhaps TRBD2 as D (6 bases). Germline loops: CDR1 SGHVS, CDR2 FQNEAQ. The CDR3 is 15 residues long. Trimming pared 0 bases from V and 6 bases from J, leaving 12 bases between. This chain's CDR3 is CASSLAGLLANEQFF. CDR3 sequence (DNA): TGTGCCAGCAGCTTAGCGGGACTCCTAGCCAATGAGCAGTTCTTC.

This clonotype was counted at least ten times. J is TRBJ2-3 and V is TRBV14; the D is unclear. Deletions cut 2 bases from V and 4 bases from J, with 16 bases between. The germline V gene encodes CDR1 SGHDN and CDR2 FVKESK. The CDR3 spans 16 residues. In nucleotides, the CDR3 is TGTGCCAGCAGCCAATACCGGTCCTTCTTGGCAGATACGCAGTATTTT. Translation: CASSQYRSFLADTQYF.

In its sample, this clonotype was seen a few times. J is TRBJ2-7 and V is TRBV28, with D tentatively TRBD2 (6 bases). Germline CDR1 is MDHEN and CDR2 is SYDVKM. The V end lost 5 bases, the J end lost 3 bases, and 20 bases lay between the germline ends. This CDR3 spans 16 amino acids. This CDR3 is CASSPPVGRGIYEQYF. The DNA for the CDR3 is TGTGCCAGCAGTCCCCCGGTGGGGCGGGGTATCTACGAGCAGTACTTC.

This clonotype was seen repeatedly, ten times or more. This chain uses TRBV7-8 with TRBJ2-7; tentative D call: TRBD2 (5 bases). V lost 1 base, J lost 2 bases, and 21 bases lay in between. CDR3 size: 18 residues. Looked up from germline, CDR1 is SGHVS and CDR2 is FQNEAQ. CDR3 sequence reads: CASSLVLKRARPTYEQYF. Written as DNA, the CDR3 is TGTGCCAGCAGCTTAGTCTTGAAGAGGGCCCGTCCCACCTACGAGCAGTACTTC.

In this sample, this clonotype turned up many times. This rearrangement joins TRBV7-8 to TRBJ2-5; D is unclear. Trimming left V 3 bases short and J 4 bases short, with 6 bases between. This CDR3 is built from 12 residues. CDR1 is SGHVS and CDR2 is FQNEAQ in the germline V gene. The CDR3 is CASSFSRETQYF. The CDR3 nucleotides read TGTGCCAGCAGCTTCAGCCGAGAGACCCAGTACTTC.

This clonotype was counted many times. V usage is TRBV14 and J usage is TRBJ2-2, with TRBD1 matching 8 bases. The trim removed 1 base at V and 4 bases at J, leaving 2 bases unmatched. This CDR3 is 15 amino acids long. Per germline, CDR1 SGHDN and CDR2 FVKESK. This CDR3 reads CASSQVTGGTGELFF. Here the CDR3 DNA reads TGTGCCAGCAGCCAAGTAACAGGGGGCACCGGGGAGCTGTTTTTT.

This clonotype occurred many times. One end of the junction fails to match germline, which may point to a read error. J is TRBJ2-7 and V is TRBV10-1; D ambiguous. Germline V CDR1 and CDR2: WNHNN, SYGVQD (reference sequence). This CDR3 region has 12 residues. CDR3 nucleotides: TGCGCCAGCAGTGGACTCTCCGACGAGCAGTACTTC. Protein: CASSGLSDEQYF.

This clonotype has ten or more counts. The V gene is TRBV12-3 or TRBV12-4, the J gene TRBJ1-5; D ambiguous. V was trimmed by 4 bases and J by 5 bases, leaving 15 bases between them. The CDR3 runs to 15 residues. CDR3 residues: CASSSVRNVDQPQHF. The CDR3 DNA reads as TGTGCCAGCAGTTCAGTAAGGAATGTGGATCAGCCCCAGCATTTT.

The table lists this clonotype with many counts. The CDR3 sequence is CASRTAKETQYF. CDR3 bases: TGTGCCAGCAGGACTGCAAAAGAGACCCAGTACTTC. The chain has TRBV27 and TRBJ2-5; D unresolved. V lost 6 bases and J 3 bases, leaving 8 bases between the germline ends. The CDR3 runs to 12 residues. The germline V gene encodes CDR1 MNHEY and CDR2 SMNVEV (reference sequence).

This clonotype was seen many times. This sequence joins TRBV7-9 and TRBJ1-1; the D is unclear. Trimming removed 1 base from V and 1 base from J, with 7 bases in between. The germline CDR1 and CDR2 sequences are SEHNR and FQNEAQ (reference sequence). The CDR3 has 14 residues. CDR3 sequence (DNA): TGTGCCAGCAGCTTAGACCCCTCGAACACTGAAGCTTTCTTT. Translation: CASSLDPSNTEAFF.

The rearrangement joins TRBV2 to TRBJ2-3, with D possibly being TRBD2 (5 bases). Germline-derived CDR1 and CDR2 are SNHLY and FYNNEI. The ends were cut back, 7 bases at V and 2 bases at J, with 10 bases in the middle. This CDR3 region has 13 residues. The chain's CDR3 is CASTRTPTDTQYF. The CDR3 coding sequence is TGTGCCAGCACCAGGACTCCCACAGATACGCAGTATTTT.

In its sample, this clonotype was seen many times. This chain uses TRBV6-5 with TRBJ2-3; D is perhaps TRBD2 (6 bases). Germline values: CDR1 MNHEY, CDR2 SVGAGI. V was shortened by 6 bases and J by 2 bases, with 12 bases between the two germline ends. The CDR3 consists of 14 residues. The DNA for the CDR3 is TGTGCCAGCAGGGATAGCGGAAACACAGATACGCAGTATTTT. Translating gives CASRDSGNTDTQYF.

The J gene is TRBJ1-3, the V gene TRBV20-1; no clear D gene. V lost 4 bases to trimming and J lost 0 bases, with 13 bases between them. CDR1 is DFQATT, CDR2 SNEGSKA, per germline (reference sequence). The CDR3 is 15 residues long. DNA of the CDR3: TGCAGTGCTACCGGCGACGGATCCTCTGGAAACACCATATATTTT. Translating it yields CSATGDGSSGNTIYF.